Sequencing of this TCR beta chain was carried out in a study of cytomegalovirus exposure and HLA in healthy donors. Study-level findings and limits: The authors later found TCR association rates varying by HLA locus, with DRB1 most and HLA-C fewest. Links to common viral pathogens appeared, in a later analysis, for several of the most significant clusters. The listing of 150 to 200 TCR beta chains classed them as cytomegalovirus-associated. In vitro assays verified that a few CMV-associated chains recognized CMV antigens specifically.

CDR1 is MDHEN and CDR2 is SYDVKM in the germline V gene. The germline V and J ends were trimmed by 6 bases and 3 bases, with 6 bases remaining between them. This CDR3 spans 11 amino acids. As for this clone: Antigen unknown.

Primers: 60 Vbeta forward and 13 Jbeta reverse. The method was immunoSEQ multiplex PCR; TCRdb's version includes in-frame clones alone and lacks a portion of them. Among 150,000 to 180,000 clones listed, over 70% were seen once. The TCR was taken from a man aged 30 to 39 in good health and CMV-seronegative. Sequenced material: PBMCs. The chain links TRBV28 to TRBJ2-7; D not resolved. CDR3 amino acids: CASRLDYEQYF. Written as DNA, the CDR3 is TGTGCCAGCAGGCTAGACTACGAGCAGTACTTC.